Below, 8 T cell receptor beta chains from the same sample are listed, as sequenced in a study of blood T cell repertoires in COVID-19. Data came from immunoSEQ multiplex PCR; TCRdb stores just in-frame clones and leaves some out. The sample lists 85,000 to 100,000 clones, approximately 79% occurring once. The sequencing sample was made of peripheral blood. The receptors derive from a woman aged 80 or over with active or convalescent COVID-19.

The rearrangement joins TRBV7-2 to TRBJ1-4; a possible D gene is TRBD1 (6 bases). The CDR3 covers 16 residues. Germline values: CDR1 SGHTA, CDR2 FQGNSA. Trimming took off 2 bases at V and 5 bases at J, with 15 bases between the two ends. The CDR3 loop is CASSLNGQLPNEKLFF. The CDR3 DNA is TGTGCCAGCAGCTTAAACGGACAGCTACCGAATGAAAAACTGTTTTTT.

CDR3 residues: CASSLGTSGANEQFF. In DNA form, the CDR3 reads TGTGCCAGCAGCTTAGGGACTAGCGGGGCCAATGAGCAGTTCTTC. The chain uses TRBV7-3 and TRBJ2-1; 13 bases map to TRBD2. The length of the CDR3 is 15 residues. Per germline, CDR1 SGHTA and CDR2 FQGTGA. V lost 2 bases, J lost 6 bases, and 1 base stayed unmatched.

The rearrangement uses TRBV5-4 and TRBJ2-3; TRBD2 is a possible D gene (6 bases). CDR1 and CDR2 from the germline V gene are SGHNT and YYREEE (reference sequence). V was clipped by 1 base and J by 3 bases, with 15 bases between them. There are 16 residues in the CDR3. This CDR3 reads CASSLKTGLETDTQYF. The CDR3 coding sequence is TGTGCCAGCAGCTTGAAGACGGGACTGGAGACAGATACGCAGTATTTT.

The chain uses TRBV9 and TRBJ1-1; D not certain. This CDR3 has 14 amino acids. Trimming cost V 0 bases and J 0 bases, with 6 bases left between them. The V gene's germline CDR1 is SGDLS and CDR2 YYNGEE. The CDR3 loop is CASSVGQMNTEAFF. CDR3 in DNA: TGTGCCAGCAGCGTAGGCCAGATGAACACTGAAGCTTTCTTT.

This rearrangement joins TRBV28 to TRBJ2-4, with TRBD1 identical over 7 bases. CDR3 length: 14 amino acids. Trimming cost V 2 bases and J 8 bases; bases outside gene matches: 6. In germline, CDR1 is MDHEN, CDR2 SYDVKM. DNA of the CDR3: TGTGCCAGCAGTTTACAACAGGGGTCATACATTCAGTACTTC. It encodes CASSLQQGSYIQYF.

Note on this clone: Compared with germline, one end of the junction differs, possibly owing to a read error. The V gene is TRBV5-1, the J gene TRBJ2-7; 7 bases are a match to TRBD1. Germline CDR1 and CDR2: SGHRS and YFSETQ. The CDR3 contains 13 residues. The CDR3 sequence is CASRPGTAYEQYF. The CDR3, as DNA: TGTGCCAGCAGACCCGGGACAGCATACGAGCAGTACTTC.

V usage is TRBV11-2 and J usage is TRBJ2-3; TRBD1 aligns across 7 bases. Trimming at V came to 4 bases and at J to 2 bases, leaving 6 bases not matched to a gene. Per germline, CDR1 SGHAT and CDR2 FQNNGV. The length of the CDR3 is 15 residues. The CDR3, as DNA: TGTGCCAGCAGCTGGGGGACAGTCCTCACAGATACGCAGTATTTT. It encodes CASSWGTVLTDTQYF.

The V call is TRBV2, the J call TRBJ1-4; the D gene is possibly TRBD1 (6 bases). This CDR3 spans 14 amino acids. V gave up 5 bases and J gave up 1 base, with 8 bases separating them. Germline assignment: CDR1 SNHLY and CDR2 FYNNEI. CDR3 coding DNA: TGTGCCAGCAGTAGAGGGGGAACTAATGAAAAACTGTTTTTT. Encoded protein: CASSRGGTNEKLFF.